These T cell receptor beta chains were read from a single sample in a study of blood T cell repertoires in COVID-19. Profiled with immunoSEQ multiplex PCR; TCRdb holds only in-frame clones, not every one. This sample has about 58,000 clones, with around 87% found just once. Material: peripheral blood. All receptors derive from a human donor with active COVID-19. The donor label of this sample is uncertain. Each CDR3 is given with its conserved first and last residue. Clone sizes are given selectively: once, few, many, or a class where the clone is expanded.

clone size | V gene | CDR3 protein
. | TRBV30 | CAWSKLYGTGLRLWGYTF
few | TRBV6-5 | CASSYSDRNYGYTF
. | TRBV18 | CASSIGLEDNEQFF
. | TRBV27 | CASMRGGGGTYEQYF
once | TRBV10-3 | CAVSRGLEQYF
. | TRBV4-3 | CASSQDNFRGGTGYEQFF
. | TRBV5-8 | CASSPRLAGVVETQYF
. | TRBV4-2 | CASSHMSFQASDYYEQYF
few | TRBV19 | CASSSPSGNDLYF
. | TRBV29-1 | CSATGLAGGADTQYF
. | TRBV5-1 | CASSLPRGGDEAFF
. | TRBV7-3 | CASSLNSGELFF
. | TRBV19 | CASSGQGGSLDTQYF
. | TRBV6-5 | CASSYTLGQPYEQYF
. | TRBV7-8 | CASSLGQQQETQYF
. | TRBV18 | CASSPPYGAYEQYF
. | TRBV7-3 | CASSLGAGGIDEQFF
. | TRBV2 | CASSYGTKSYEQYF
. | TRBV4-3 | CASSPGTGVYEQYF
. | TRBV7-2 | CASSRYRGTGNTIYF
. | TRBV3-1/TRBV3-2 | CASSRGQINEKLFF
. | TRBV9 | CASSVESGVVGEKQYF
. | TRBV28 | CASSSSGRSYNEQFF
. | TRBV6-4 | CASSPTGDYNEQFF
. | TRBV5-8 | CASSGDRGPGANVLTF
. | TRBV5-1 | CASRLGTGGETQYF
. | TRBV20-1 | CSASHRPDSNSGANVLTF
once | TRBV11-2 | CASSSGPRQPQHF
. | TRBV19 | CASSIGQKADSNQPQHF
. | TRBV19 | CASSTGQLNQPQHF
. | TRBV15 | CATSRDGGGYTF
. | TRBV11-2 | CASSFRQYSTDTQYF
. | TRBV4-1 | CASSQVGSGGTTQYF
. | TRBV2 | CASSEGRRASSYTGELFF
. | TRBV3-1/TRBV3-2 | CASSLGGVYEQYF
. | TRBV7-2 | CASSARTSGSTDTQYF
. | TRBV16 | CASSRQQGRNTEAFF
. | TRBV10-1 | CARNEGFAGPNFTDTQYF
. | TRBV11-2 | CASSPGLAGKTYNEQFF
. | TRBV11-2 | CASSPRGTGGRAYGYTF
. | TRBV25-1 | CASLRAGGSYEQYF
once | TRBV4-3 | CASSQEGRASYEQYF
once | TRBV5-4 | CASSSERGPYNEQFF
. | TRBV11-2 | CASSLSDTGELFF
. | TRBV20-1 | CSAEVQEKLFF